This T cell receptor (beta chain) was recorded in a study of cytomegalovirus exposure and HLA in healthy donors. Study background: As released early, the data held approximately 80 million unique TCRs from HLA-typed donors.

The PCR used 60 Vbeta and 13 Jbeta primers. Profiling relied on immunoSEQ multiplex PCR, and the TCRdb table lists in-frame clones only, not all of them. The table has about 180,000 clones, 77% seen once. V shed 4 bases and J 3 bases; nucleotides not matched to a gene: 15. This CDR3 comprises 17 residues. Germline CDR1 and CDR2: SGHDT and YYEEEE. Study observations and caveats: Reportedly, HLA-A and HLA-B alleles of most subjects were accurately predicted from TCR beta. TCR beta chain V- and J-gene trimming was linked, in a later analysis, to a missense variant in DCLRE1C.

About this clone itself: Antigen specificity is unknown.

This chain joins TRBV5-6 and TRBJ1-2, with 7 bases aligning to TRBD1. This clonotype was sampled from a man aged 18 to 30 in good health and CMV-seronegative. Sequenced: PBMCs. In DNA, the CDR3 is TGTGCCAGCAGCCAGCAGGGGGGACAGAACTTTGACTATGGCTACACCTTC. It translates to CASSQQGGQNFDYGYTF.